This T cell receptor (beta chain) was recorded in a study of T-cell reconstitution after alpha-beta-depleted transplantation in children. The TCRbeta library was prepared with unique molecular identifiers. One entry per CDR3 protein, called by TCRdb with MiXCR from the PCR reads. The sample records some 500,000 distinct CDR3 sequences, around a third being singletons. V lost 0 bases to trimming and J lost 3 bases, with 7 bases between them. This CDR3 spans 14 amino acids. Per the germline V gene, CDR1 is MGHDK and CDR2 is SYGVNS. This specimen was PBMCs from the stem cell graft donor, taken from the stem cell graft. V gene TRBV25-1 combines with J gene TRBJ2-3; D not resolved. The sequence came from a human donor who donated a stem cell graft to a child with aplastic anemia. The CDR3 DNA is TGTGCCAGCAGTGAATATAGGGAAACAGATACGCAGTATTTT. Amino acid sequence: CASSEYRETDTQYF.